The 30 T cell receptor beta chains presented below share a single source sample, sequenced in a study of human T cells and chemical hapten exposure. Documented time point: pre-sensitization, week 0. The sample's treatment: therapeutic diphenylcyclopropenone sensitization with weekly scalp DPC. TCRdb recomputed calls from the RACE reads with MiXCR, one row per CDR3 protein. The repertoire includes 350,000 to 450,000 distinct CDR3 sequences, about 5.1% of them detected once, and around 2.6% sits in the top ten. Here the sequenced sample was whole blood, taken in connection with sensitization to the hapten diphenylcyclopropenone (DPC). All receptors come from a woman aged 45 to 65 with alopecia areata. Some clones in this sample may be carry-over from other donors' samples.

This clonotype came up many times. The rearrangement links TRBV20-1 to TRBJ1-6; 7 bases align to TRBD1. CDR1 DFQATT and CDR2 SNEGSKA come from the germline V gene (reference sequence). The trim removed 0 bases at V and 10 bases at J, leaving 15 bases unmatched. The CDR3 extends over 17 amino acids. As DNA, the CDR3 is TGCAGTGCTAGAGATCTGTTACAGGGGTTACATGGATCACCCCTCCACTTT. This sequence encodes CSARDLLQGLHGSPLHF.

This chain connects TRBV20-1 to TRBJ2-3; D call uncertain. The germline V and J ends were trimmed by 6 bases and 3 bases, with 16 bases remaining between them. Germline CDR1 is DFQATT and CDR2 is SNEGSKA (reference sequence). The CDR3 length is 14 residues. The CDR3 loop reads CSALPGRATDTQYF. The DNA of the CDR3 is TGCAGTGCCCTCCCGGGCCGAGCGACAGATACGCAGTATTTT.

This clonotype appeared many times. The chain is built from TRBV11-2 and TRBJ1-6; unclear D gene. This CDR3 has 15 amino acids. CDR1 and CDR2 (germline): SGHAT, FQNNGV. V dropped 0 bases and J dropped 0 bases, with 3 bases sitting between them. CDR3 loop: CASSLELSYNSPLHF. CDR3 DNA: TGTGCCAGCAGCTTAGAGCTCTCCTATAATTCACCCCTCCACTTT.

The chain uses TRBV6-6 and TRBJ1-1; D perhaps matches TRBD1 (5 bases). V lost 5 bases to trimming and J lost 2 bases, with 15 bases between them. This CDR3 region has 15 residues. Per the germline V gene, CDR1 is MNHNY and CDR2 is SVGAGI (reference sequence). The CDR3 nucleotides read TGTGCCAGCAGTCGAGGTGGGGACTATAACACTGAAGCTTTCTTT. Protein product: CASSRGGDYNTEAFF.

V is TRBV15 and J is TRBJ2-3; 9 bases map to TRBD2. Germline V gene data show CDR1 as LNHNV and CDR2 as YYDKDF (reference sequence). This CDR3 is built from 19 residues. J was trimmed by 2 bases and V by 3 bases; bases with no gene match: 15. CDR3 DNA sequence: TGTGCCACCAGCAGGTATCCCCCGGCGGGGGGGAGGAACACAGATACGCAGTATTTT. The encoded protein is CATSRYPPAGGRNTDTQYF. The full variable domain, in which reference TRBV15 and TRBJ2-3 provide the parts outside the CDR3, is DAMVIQNPRYQVTQFGKPVTLSCSQTLNHNVMYWYQQKSSQAPKLLFHYYDKDFNNEADTPDNFQSRRPNTSFCFLDIRSPGLGDTAMYLCATSRYPPAGGRNTDTQYFGPGTRLTVL.

J is TRBJ1-4 and V is TRBV20-1, with 7 positions matching TRBD1. CDR3 length equals 12 residues. Looked up from germline, CDR1 is DFQATT and CDR2 is SNEGSKA (reference sequence). Unmatched junction bases numbered 3, after V lost 5 bases and J lost 6 bases. The CDR3: CSAEDRDEKLFF. The CDR3 DNA follows: TGCAGTGCTGAAGACAGGGATGAAAAACTGTTTTTT.

In this sample, this clonotype turned up many times. The rearrangement joins TRBV20-1 to TRBJ2-7; 8 nucleotides align to TRBD2. The CDR3 consists of 13 residues. Germline V gene lookup returns CDR1 DFQATT and CDR2 SNEGSKA (reference sequence). The J segment lost 4 bases and the V segment lost 4 bases, leaving 6 bases of the junction unmatched. The CDR3 loop reads CSATVAGLYEQYF. The CDR3 bases are TGCAGTGCTACAGTAGCGGGACTGTACGAGCAGTACTTC.

This clonotype appeared a few times. V and J are TRBV13 and TRBJ2-7; the match to TRBD1 covers 10 bases. This CDR3 is built from 17 residues. Trimming took 0 bases from V and 7 from J; bases not matched to a gene: 12. Looked up from germline, CDR1 is PRHDT and CDR2 is FYEKMQ (reference sequence). CDR3 bases: TGTGCCAGCAGCTTAGGTTTATCGGGACAGGGGTTTAGGGAGCAGTACTTC. Translated: CASSLGLSGQGFREQYF.

This clonotype has a handful of counts. The chain joins TRBV29-1 to TRBJ1-4; D not resolved. The CDR3 sequence is 14 residues long. The ends were cut back, 5 bases at V and 4 bases at J, with 14 bases in the middle. From germline, CDR1 is SQVTM and CDR2 ANQGSEA. The CDR3, as DNA: TGCAGCGTTAAAGGAGCGGGCCTTAATGAAAAACTGTTTTTT. Encoded protein: CSVKGAGLNEKLFF.

The sample holds many counts of this clonotype. V and J are TRBV7-6 and TRBJ2-1; tentative D call: TRBD2 (6 bases). The CDR3 length is 16 residues. CDR1 and CDR2 from the germline V gene are SGHVS and FNYEAQ. V was clipped by 5 bases and J by 8 bases, with 22 bases between them. CDR3 sequence reads: CASSHLYGGGSDEQFF. CDR3 bases: TGTGCCAGCAGCCACCTCTATGGGGGAGGTTCGGATGAGCAGTTCTTC.

The sample holds many counts of this clonotype. The chain employs TRBV4-1 and TRBJ2-1; TRBD2 aligns across 13 bases. J lost 3 bases, V lost 4 bases, and 9 bases had no gene match. Looked up from germline, CDR1 is MGHRA and CDR2 is YSYEKL. The CDR3 loop spans 18 amino acids. CDR3: CASSPVRTSGGYYNEQFF. CDR3 sequence (DNA): TGCGCCAGCAGCCCCGTCAGGACTAGCGGGGGCTACTACAATGAGCAGTTCTTC.

This clonotype has more than one count but fewer than ten. The DNA of the CDR3 is TGTGCCGCGGGGGACTCTGGAAACACCATATATTTT. Translation: CAAGDSGNTIYF. This chain uses TRBV25-1 with TRBJ1-3, with a tentative D call TRBD1 (5 bases). V lost 11 bases and J lost 0, with 8 bases in between. The CDR3 runs to 12 residues. Germline V gene data show CDR1 as MGHDK and CDR2 as SYGVNS.

This clonotype was observed many times. This sequence joins TRBV5-1 and TRBJ2-7; maybe TRBD1 (5 bases). The germline gives CDR1 SGHRS, CDR2 YFSETQ. This CDR3 has 18 amino acids. V lost 2 bases, J lost 0 bases, and 21 bases lay in between. CDR3 bases: TGCGCCAGCAGCTTTAGCAGGAACAGGAACGATAACTCCTACGAGCAGTACTTC. It encodes CASSFSRNRNDNSYEQYF.

This clonotype was observed at least ten times. V and J are TRBV9 and TRBJ2-1; D uncertain. This CDR3 region has 16 residues. V lost 0 bases and J lost 0, with 10 bases in between. Germline-derived CDR1 and CDR2 are SGDLS and YYNGEE. The DNA for the CDR3 is TGTGCCAGCAGCGTAGTAGGCCAGAGCTCCTACAATGAGCAGTTCTTC. Residues: CASSVVGQSSYNEQFF.

This clonotype has more than one count but fewer than ten. The chain combines TRBV7-3 with TRBJ1-2, with 10 bases identical to TRBD1. This CDR3 is 13 amino acids long. Losses at the gene ends were 5 bases for V and 6 bases for J; bases not matched to a gene: 3. Per germline, CDR1 SGHTA and CDR2 FQGTGA. The CDR3 bases are TGTGCCAGCAGCCGGACAGGGGGAGATGGCTACACCTTC. It is translated as CASSRTGGDGYTF.

This clonotype was counted ten times or more. This chain uses TRBV27 with TRBJ2-7; D gene uncertain. Germline lookup yields CDR1 MNHEY and CDR2 SMNVEV (reference sequence). V shed 6 bases and J shed 5 bases, with 8 bases lying between them. The CDR3 is made up of 11 amino acids. The CDR3: CASSLGNEQYF. The CDR3 DNA follows: TGTGCCAGCAGCTTAGGCAACGAGCAGTACTTC.

A few counts support this clonotype. The chain is built from TRBV7-9 and TRBJ1-1; 7 bases match TRBD1. The CDR3 runs to 13 residues. J was trimmed by 9 bases and V by 1 base; bases with no gene match: 5. The germline CDR1 and CDR2 sequences are SEHNR and FQNEAQ (reference sequence). The CDR3 nucleotides read TGTGCCAGCAGCTTAGTTACGACAGGGAAAGCTTTCTTT. It encodes CASSLVTTGKAFF.

This clonotype was found many times. The chain recombines TRBV9 with TRBJ2-1, with unresolved D. CDR3 length: 13 residues. Trimming stripped 3 bases from V and 3 bases from J, with 7 bases between. Germline lookup yields CDR1 SGDLS and CDR2 YYNGEE. CDR3 coding DNA: TGTGCCAGCAGCGGCGAAAACTACAATGAGCAGTTCTTC. This translates into CASSGENYNEQFF.

This clonotype was counted ten times or more. This chain links TRBV27 with TRBJ2-1, with a possible D match to TRBD2 (6 bases). The V end was cut by 6 bases, the J end by 9 bases, with 21 bases between. The V gene's germline CDR1 is MNHEY and CDR2 SMNVEV (reference sequence). This CDR3 spans 15 amino acids. The CDR3 reads CASSFLGLPPSEQFF. In DNA, the CDR3 is TGTGCCAGCAGCTTCCTGGGACTCCCCCCCTCTGAGCAGTTCTTC.

This clonotype came up many times. The V gene is TRBV6-5, the J gene TRBJ2-2; 7 nucleotides line up with TRBD1. Germline V lookup: CDR1 MNHEY, CDR2 SVGAGI. V gave up 5 bases and J gave up 3 bases; unmatched junction bases: 9. The CDR3 extends over 16 amino acids. The CDR3 nucleotides read TGTGCCAGCAGTAACCCTCCGGGACAGTACACCGGGGAGCTGTTTTTT. It specifies CASSNPPGQYTGELFF.

There are many counts of this clonotype. The rearrangement uses TRBV7-8 and TRBJ2-7; 7 nucleotides line up with TRBD1. CDR3 length: 13 amino acids. Germline CDR1 SGHVS, CDR2 FQNEAQ. V lost 5 bases and J lost 4; bases outside the gene matches: 5. This CDR3 is CASSIGQEYEQYF. The CDR3 nucleotides are TGTGCCAGCAGCATCGGACAGGAGTACGAGCAGTACTTC.

The chain couples TRBV6-6 to TRBJ2-7; 8 bases map to TRBD1. CDR1 is MNHNY and CDR2 is SVGAGI in the germline V gene (reference sequence). Losses at the gene ends were 6 bases for V and 2 bases for J; bases not matched to a gene: 3. The CDR3 contains 13 residues. The CDR3 loop is CASREDRAYEQYF. For the CDR3, the DNA is TGTGCCAGCAGAGAGGACAGGGCCTACGAGCAGTACTTC.

This clonotype was recorded many times. The chain combines TRBV19 with TRBJ2-1, with 8 bases matching TRBD2. CDR1 LNHDA and CDR2 SQIVND come from the germline V gene (reference sequence). The CDR3 is made up of 15 amino acids. After removal of 4 bases from V and 0 bases from J, the junction contained 2 bases not matched to a gene. The CDR3 protein is CASSKSGSSYNEQFF. CDR3 sequence (DNA): TGTGCCAGTAGTAAGAGCGGGAGCTCCTACAATGAGCAGTTCTTC. Filled out from reference TRBV19 and TRBJ2-1, the complete variable domain reads DGGITQSPKYLFRKEGQNVTLSCEQNLNHDAMYWYRQDPGQGLRLIYYSQIVNDFQKGDIAEGYSVSREKKESFPLTVTSAQKNPTAFYLCASSKSGSSYNEQFFGPGTRLTVL.

The rearrangement uses TRBV5-1 and TRBJ1-3; no definite D call. This CDR3 is 17 amino acids long. The V gene lost 0 bases and the J gene lost 0 bases, with 13 bases spanning the gap. CDR1 and CDR2 (germline): SGHRS, YFSETQ. CDR3: CASSLAGRIPSGNTIYF. The CDR3 DNA sequence: TGCGCCAGCAGCTTGGCGGGCAGGATCCCCTCTGGAAACACCATATATTTT.

This clonotype has more than one count but fewer than ten. The chain carries TRBV3-1 and TRBJ2-3; 9 positions match TRBD2. V lost 5 bases to trimming and J lost 0 bases; unmatched junction nucleotides: 9. The length of the CDR3 is 17 residues. Germline-derived CDR1 and CDR2 are LGHDT and YNNKEL (reference sequence). CDR3 residues: CASSAWTSVTSTDTQYF. CDR3 DNA sequence: TGTGCCAGCAGCGCCTGGACTAGCGTAACTAGCACAGATACGCAGTATTTT.

A few counts support this clonotype. This rearrangement joins TRBV25-1 to TRBJ2-1; the match to TRBD1 covers 9 bases. Trimming removed 5 bases from V and 10 bases from J; junction bases left unmatched: 6. The CDR3 contains 13 residues. CDR1 is MGHDK, CDR2 SYGVNS, per germline. The CDR3 nucleotides read TGTGCCAGCAGTTCAACAGGGGGCAAAGAGCAGTTCTTC. Its translation is CASSSTGGKEQFF.

The table lists this clonotype with many counts. The chain uses TRBV7-6 and TRBJ2-1, with 8 bases matching TRBD2. The CDR3 extends over 13 amino acids. With 5 bases clipped from V and 6 bases from J, the junction kept 3 bases outside the gene matches. Looked up from germline, CDR1 is SGHVS and CDR2 is FNYEAQ. CDR3 sequence (DNA): TGTGCCAGCAGCAGGACTAGCTCCAATGAGCAGTTCTTC. Protein sequence: CASSRTSSNEQFF.

This clonotype showed up many times. The chain uses TRBV11-1 and TRBJ2-7; possible D gene TRBD1, 5 bases. CDR1 and CDR2 from the germline V gene are SGHAT and FQDESV (reference sequence). The length of the CDR3 is 14 residues. Trimming left V 0 bases short and J 6 bases short, with 12 bases between. The CDR3 DNA is TGTGCCAGCAGCTTAGCTCAGGGCGCGGCCGAGCAGTACTTC. Encoded protein: CASSLAQGAAEQYF.

This clonotype was observed a few times. V is TRBV7-8 and J is TRBJ1-6, with no clear D. Trimming removed 5 bases from V and 0 bases from J, with 20 bases in between. This CDR3 region has 19 residues. Germline CDR1 and CDR2: SGHVS and FQNEAQ. The CDR3 coding sequence is TGTGCCAGCAGCCCTCCTCTTGGGAGGGAAGTCTCCTATAATTCACCCCTCCACTTT. Its protein product is CASSPPLGREVSYNSPLHF.

This clonotype turned up a few times. The genes are TRBV9 and TRBJ1-4; 7 positions agree with TRBD1. Germline-derived CDR1 and CDR2 are SGDLS and YYNGEE. Trimming took 4 bases from V and 8 from J; bases not matched to a gene: 14. CDR3 length: 16 amino acids. The DNA of the CDR3 is TGTGCCAGCAGCCCCGGGACAGCGAGGGATGAAGAAAAACTGTTTTTT. It specifies CASSPGTARDEEKLFF.